This T cell receptor beta chain appears in the sequencing data of a study of blood T cell repertoires in COVID-19. This clone was recorded only once. Assay: immunoSEQ multiplex PCR; the TCRdb copy retains only in-frame clones and omits some. This sample has some 19,000 clones, with more than 65% found just once. V dropped 5 bases and J dropped 7; count of bases not matched to a gene: 3. The CDR3 loop spans 13 amino acids. CDR1 and CDR2 (germline): MDHEN, SYDVKM. The sample taken for sequencing was peripheral blood. The rearrangement uses TRBV28 and TRBJ1-5; TRBD1 agrees at 9 bases. This TCR derives from a man in his 70s with COVID-19, enrolled during active disease. CDR3 amino acids: CASSTGGRQPQHF. Here the CDR3 DNA reads TGTGCCAGCAGTACAGGGGGCCGACAGCCCCAGCATTTT. Based on the CDR3 plus reference TRBV28 and TRBJ1-5, the full variable domain is DVKVTQSSRYLVKRTGEKVFLECVQDMDHENMFWYRQDPGLGLRLIYFSYDVKMKEKGDIPEGYSVSREKKERFSLILESASTNQTSMYLCASSTGGRQPQHFGDGTRLSIL.